These 29 T cell receptor beta chains were all obtained from the same sample, sequenced in a study of CD8+ T cells in alopecia areata. The sequencing template was cDNA reverse transcribed from extracted RNA. Some clones are missing from TCRdb's copy, which holds only in-frame ones; the method was immunoSEQ multiplex PCR. The sample carries approximately 220,000 clones, around two fifths recorded once. This sample's treatment: oral pan-JAK inhibitor, 5-10 mg twice daily. Sequenced material: CD4+ T cells sorted from blood, taken at approximately week 31, from a patient treated with tofacitinib. The receptor source for this set is a human donor with alopecia areata.

This chain uses TRBV7-6 with TRBJ2-7, with D possibly matching TRBD1 (5 bases). CDR3 length: 12 amino acids. The germline V gene encodes CDR1 SGHVS and CDR2 FNYEAQ. Trimming removed 0 bases at V and 6 bases at J, with 6 bases between. CDR3 nucleotides: TGTGCCAGCAGCTTAGCGGGGCGCGAGCAGTACTTC. It encodes CASSLAGREQYF.

The chain is built from TRBV7-9 and TRBJ2-4; 9 bases line up with TRBD1. This CDR3 is 14 amino acids long. The V segment lost 5 bases and the J segment 8 bases; nucleotides outside the gene matches: 7. The germline CDR1 and CDR2 sequences are SEHNR and FQNEAQ (reference sequence). The CDR3 spells CASSSWTGADIQYF. The CDR3 DNA reads TGTGCCAGCAGCAGTTGGACAGGGGCGGACATTCAGTACTTC. Full variable domain (rest looked up from reference TRBV7-9 and TRBJ2-4): DTGVSQNPRHKITKRGQNVTFRCDPISEHNRLYWYRQTLGQGPEFLTYFQNEAQLEKSRLLSDRFSAERPKGSFSTLEIQRTEQGDSAMYLCASSSWTGADIQYFGAGTRLSVL.

This clone has just a few counts. The J gene is TRBJ1-2, the V gene TRBV6-5; D ambiguous. V was shortened by 0 bases and J by 0 bases, with 11 bases between the two germline ends. Germline CDR1 and CDR2: MNHEY and SVGAGI. The CDR3 is made up of 16 amino acids. CDR3 DNA sequence: TGTGCCAGCAGTTACTCGTTCCAGTTAGCTAACTATGGCTACACCTTC. Its protein product is CASSYSFQLANYGYTF.

This clone was detected only a few times. V and J are TRBV18 and TRBJ2-3, with TRBD1 matching over 7 bases. The CDR3 is 14 residues long. V shed 2 bases, J shed 5 bases, and the junction held 4 bases outside the gene matches. The V gene's germline CDR1 is KGHSH and CDR2 LQKENI. CDR3 region: CASSPRGGRDTQYF. The DNA for the CDR3 is TGTGCCAGCTCACCAAGAGGGGGCAGAGATACGCAGTATTTT.

The chain couples TRBV7-2 to TRBJ1-1; 7 nucleotides line up with TRBD1. The V gene's germline CDR1 is SGHTA and CDR2 FQGNSA. The CDR3 runs 13 residues. Germline trimming cut 5 bases from V and 7 bases from J; bases unmatched to any gene: 7. The CDR3 loop is CASSNRQGGEAFF. The CDR3 DNA reads as TGTGCCAGCAGCAATCGACAGGGAGGTGAAGCTTTCTTT.

This clone was counted between two and nine times. The chain employs TRBV29-1 and TRBJ2-3, with 8 positions matching TRBD2. V gave up 5 bases and J gave up 3 bases; unmatched junction bases: 4. CDR1 and CDR2 from the germline V gene are SQVTM and ANQGSEA. This CDR3 spans 13 amino acids. The CDR3 sequence is CSVCQRGTDTQYF. The CDR3 DNA sequence: TGCAGCGTTTGCCAGCGGGGGACAGATACGCAGTATTTT.

A few counts support this clone. The rearrangement links TRBV7-2 to TRBJ1-4; tentatively, D is TRBD1 (5 bases). The CDR3 runs 14 residues. V dropped 4 bases and J dropped 6 bases, with 12 bases sitting between them. Germline CDR1 is SGHTA and CDR2 is FQGNSA. For the CDR3, the DNA is TGTGCCAGCAGCTCCGGATGGGGGGATGAAAAACTGTTTTTT. Protein: CASSSGWGDEKLFF.

V and J are TRBV30 and TRBJ2-7, with D hard to call. This CDR3 spans 14 amino acids. The germline V and J ends were trimmed by 2 bases and 2 bases, with 13 bases remaining between them. The germline V gene has CDR1 GTSNPN and CDR2 SVGIG (reference sequence). For the CDR3, the DNA is TGTGCCTGGAGTAGAGGTTTATCCCCCTACGAGCAGTACTTC. Amino acids: CAWSRGLSPYEQYF.

The chain carries TRBV11-1 and TRBJ2-3; D is unclear. The CDR3 contains 12 residues. Trimming removed 8 bases at V and 6 bases at J, with 12 bases between. Germline V gene lookup returns CDR1 SGHAT and CDR2 FQDESV (reference sequence). The DNA for the CDR3 is TGTGCCAGCGCCCTGGGTGGGGATACGCAGTATTTT. Its protein is CASALGGDTQYF. Based on the CDR3 plus reference TRBV11-1 and TRBJ2-3, the full variable domain is EAEVAQSPRYKITEKSQAVAFWCDPISGHATLYWYRQILGQGPELLVQFQDESVVDDSQLPKDRFSAERLKGVDSTLKIQPAELGDSAMYLCASALGGDTQYFGPGTRLTVL.

The chain combines TRBV4-1 with TRBJ2-1; 10 bases fit TRBD2. This CDR3 has 15 amino acids. CDR1 is MGHRA, CDR2 YSYEKL, per germline. V dropped 4 bases and J dropped 9; count of bases not matched to a gene: 9. The CDR3 nucleotides are TGCGCCAGCAGCCGACCCGGGACTAGCGCGATTGAGCAGTTCTTC. Translating gives CASSRPGTSAIEQFF.

The V call is TRBV2, the J call TRBJ1-1; D is undetermined. CDR1 and CDR2 from the germline V gene are SNHLY and FYNNEI. Trimming removed 8 bases at V and 4 bases at J, with 17 bases between. This CDR3 comprises 14 residues. The CDR3 here is CASALDPGGTEAFF. Written as DNA, the CDR3 is TGTGCCAGCGCCCTGGACCCTGGCGGCACTGAAGCTTTCTTT.

This clone was counted a single time. The rearrangement joins TRBV4-1 to TRBJ1-1; maybe TRBD1 (5 bases). Trimming cost V 4 bases and J 5 bases, with 14 bases left between them. The germline V gene has CDR1 MGHRA and CDR2 YSYEKL. The CDR3 is 14 residues long. CDR3 DNA: TGCGCCAGCAGCCGCCGAAATCAGGGTACTGAAGCTTTCTTT. Protein sequence: CASSRRNQGTEAFF.

The chain employs TRBV27 and TRBJ2-7; D is undetermined. The germline gives CDR1 MNHEY, CDR2 SMNVEV (reference sequence). This CDR3 has 13 residues. V dropped 3 bases and J dropped 2 bases, with 8 bases sitting between them. Here the CDR3 reads CASSFNGPYEQYF. CDR3 DNA: TGTGCCAGCAGTTTCAACGGACCCTACGAGCAGTACTTC.

The chain employs TRBV29-1 and TRBJ1-1; D remains unclear. This CDR3 has 13 residues. Deletions cut 2 bases from V and 0 bases from J, with 7 bases between. In germline, CDR1 is SQVTM, CDR2 ANQGSEA. The CDR3 sequence is CSVEPRVNTEAFF. In DNA form, the CDR3 reads TGCAGCGTTGAACCGCGGGTGAACACTGAAGCTTTCTTT. The full variable domain, rest sourced from reference TRBV29-1 and TRBJ1-1, is SAVISQKPSRDICQRGTSLTIQCQVDSQVTMMFWYRQQPGQSLTLIATANQGSEATYESGFVIDKFPISRPNLTFSTLTVSNMSPEDSSIYLCSVEPRVNTEAFFGQGTRLTVV.

There are a few counts of this clone. This chain uses TRBV18 with TRBJ2-3; D not certain. Germline V CDR1 and CDR2: KGHSH, LQKENI. Trimming took 2 bases from V and 1 from J, leaving 10 bases between them. The CDR3 has 15 amino acids. CDR3 DNA: TGTGCCAGCTCACCAATCGGCAGCCGCACAGATACGCAGTATTTT. Its translation is CASSPIGSRTDTQYF.

The chain employs TRBV7-3 and TRBJ1-1; a weak D match, TRBD1 (5 bases). The germline CDR1 and CDR2 sequences are SGHTA and FQGTGA. The CDR3 loop spans 14 amino acids. With 5 bases removed from V and 3 bases from J, the gap between germline ends came to 13 bases. The CDR3 is CASSPSGGDTEAFF. CDR3 coding DNA: TGTGCCAGCAGCCCGTCGGGGGGAGACACTGAAGCTTTCTTT.

This clone was observed a few times. The chain employs TRBV2 and TRBJ1-2, with a tentative D call TRBD1 (5 bases). This CDR3 spans 17 amino acids. Trimming pared 6 bases from V and 3 bases from J, leaving 23 bases between. Germline assignment: CDR1 SNHLY and CDR2 FYNNEI. The CDR3 sequence: CASSELGHSQGHYGYTF. CDR3 nucleotide sequence: TGTGCCAGCAGCGAACTAGGCCATAGTCAGGGCCACTATGGCTACACCTTC.

This clone was picked up a small number of times. The chain carries TRBV7-8 and TRBJ1-5; TRBD1 might be the D (6 bases). Trimming left V 1 base short and J 11 bases short, with 12 bases between. The CDR3 runs 13 residues. From germline, CDR1 is SGHVS and CDR2 FQNEAQ. The CDR3 loop is CASSLDEGGTQHF. In nucleotides, the CDR3 is TGTGCCAGCAGCTTAGATGAAGGGGGGACCCAGCATTTT.

The genes are TRBV5-6 and TRBJ2-6; 7 bases line up with TRBD1. The germline CDR1 and CDR2 sequences are SGHDT and YYEEEE. Trimming at V came to 0 bases and at J to 0 bases, leaving 3 bases not matched to a gene. There are 17 residues in the CDR3. This CDR3 reads CASSLGQGSSGANVLTF. As DNA, the CDR3 is TGTGCCAGCAGCTTGGGACAGGGAAGCTCTGGGGCCAACGTCCTGACTTTC.

The V and J genes are TRBV19 and TRBJ2-7; D may be TRBD1 (5 bases). This CDR3 is 13 amino acids long. CDR1 is LNHDA, CDR2 SQIVND, per germline (reference sequence). The ends were cut back, 7 bases at V and 1 base at J, with 11 bases in the middle. The CDR3 is CASTPPGSYEQYF. DNA of the CDR3: TGTGCCAGTACCCCTCCAGGGTCCTACGAGCAGTACTTC.

V gene TRBV11-2 combines with J gene TRBJ1-5; no clear D. V lost 4 bases to trimming and J lost 1 base, with 8 bases between them. The CDR3 is 14 residues long. Germline lookup yields CDR1 SGHAT and CDR2 FQNNGV. The chain's CDR3 is CASSYLGSNQPQHF. In DNA, the CDR3 is TGTGCCAGCAGCTACCTCGGGAGCAATCAGCCCCAGCATTTT. The complete variable domain, with remaining parts taken from reference TRBV11-2 and TRBJ1-5, reads EAGVAQSPRYKIIEKRQSVAFWCNPISGHATLYWYQQILGQGPKLLIQFQNNGVVDDSQLPKDRFSAERLKGVDSTLKIQPAKLEDSAVYLCASSYLGSNQPQHFGDGTRLSIL.

The chain couples TRBV5-1 to TRBJ2-7; D gene unclear. Germline values: CDR1 SGHRS, CDR2 YFSETQ. The V and J ends lost 0 bases and 5 bases respectively, with 12 bases between them. The CDR3 totals 14 residues. In DNA form, the CDR3 reads TGCGCCAGCAGCTTGGGGCAGGTTAAAGACGAGCAGTACTTC. It specifies CASSLGQVKDEQYF.

V usage is TRBV30 and J usage is TRBJ1-2, with TRBD1 as a possible D gene (6 bases). V was pared by 3 bases and J by 8 bases, with 13 bases between. The germline V gene encodes CDR1 GTSNPN and CDR2 SVGIG (reference sequence). This CDR3 spans 12 amino acids. The CDR3 protein is CAWRLTQGGYTF. The CDR3 DNA reads TGTGCCTGGAGGCTTACACAGGGAGGCTACACCTTC.

This clone has more than one count but fewer than ten. The rearrangement links TRBV7-3 to TRBJ1-5; unclear D gene. In germline, CDR1 is SGHTA, CDR2 FQGTGA. V was trimmed by 1 base and J by 3 bases, leaving 4 bases between them. This CDR3 is built from 13 residues. The CDR3 coding sequence is TGTGCCAGCAGCTTAAACCACAATCAGCCCCAGCATTTT. Translating gives CASSLNHNQPQHF.

Details on this clone: Distinct nucleotide sequences in the sample also encode this CDR3. V and J are TRBV9 and TRBJ2-3; 8 nucleotides align to TRBD1. Trimming at V came to 0 bases and at J to 4 bases, leaving 4 bases not matched to a gene. Germline CDR1 and CDR2: SGDLS and YYNGEE. The CDR3 has 15 amino acids. Here the CDR3 reads CASSVGAGGPDTQYF. In nucleotides, the CDR3 is TGTGCCAGCAGCGTAGGGGCAGGGGGCCCAGATACGCAGTATTTT.

The gene calls are TRBV6-5 and TRBJ2-2, with 7 bases identical to TRBD1. Trimming took 6 bases from V and 5 from J; bases not matched to a gene: 9. The CDR3 runs 15 residues. CDR1 MNHEY and CDR2 SVGAGI come from the germline V gene. The CDR3 nucleotides are TGTGCCAGCAGGACACAGGGGAGTAAAACCGGGGAGCTGTTTTTT. Its translation: CASRTQGSKTGELFF.

The table lists this clone with many counts. V and J are TRBV5-1 and TRBJ1-5; possible D gene TRBD1, 6 bases. V lost 3 bases and J lost 2, with 6 bases in between. This CDR3 region has 13 residues. The V gene's germline CDR1 is SGHRS and CDR2 YFSETQ. CDR3 in DNA: TGCGCCAGCAGCTGGACAGGCAATCAGCCCCAGCATTTT. Amino acid sequence: CASSWTGNQPQHF.

This clone was detected a few times. The rearrangement joins TRBV2 to TRBJ2-2; D could derive from TRBD1 or TRBD2 (5 bases each). CDR1 is SNHLY, CDR2 FYNNEI, per germline. The V end was cut by 7 bases, the J end by 2 bases, with 8 bases between. This CDR3 is built from 13 residues. The CDR3 sequence: CASNGANTGELFF. DNA of the CDR3: TGTGCCAGCAACGGGGCAAACACCGGGGAGCTGTTTTTT.

Points on this clone: Distinct nucleotide sequences in the sample also encode this CDR3. This CDR3 is CASSVTGNYGYTF. As DNA, the CDR3 is TGTGCCAGCAGCGTAACAGGGAACTATGGCTACACCTTC. The rearrangement links TRBV9 to TRBJ1-2; D is perhaps TRBD1 (6 bases). With 1 base removed from V and 2 bases from J, the gap between germline ends came to 6 bases. CDR3 length equals 13 residues. In germline, CDR1 is SGDLS, CDR2 YYNGEE.